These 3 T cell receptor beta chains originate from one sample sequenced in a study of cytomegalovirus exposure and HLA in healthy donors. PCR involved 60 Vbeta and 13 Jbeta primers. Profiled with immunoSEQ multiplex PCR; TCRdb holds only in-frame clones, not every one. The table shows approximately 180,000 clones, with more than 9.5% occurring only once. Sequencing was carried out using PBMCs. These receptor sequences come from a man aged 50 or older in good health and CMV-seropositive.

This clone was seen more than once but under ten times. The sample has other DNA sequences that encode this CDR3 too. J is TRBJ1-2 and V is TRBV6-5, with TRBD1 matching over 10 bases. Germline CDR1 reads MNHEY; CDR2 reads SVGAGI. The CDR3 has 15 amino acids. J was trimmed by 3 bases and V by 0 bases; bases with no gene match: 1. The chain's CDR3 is CASSYSGQGDYGYTF. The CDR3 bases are TGTGCCAGCAGTTACTCAGGACAGGGGGACTATGGCTACACCTTC.

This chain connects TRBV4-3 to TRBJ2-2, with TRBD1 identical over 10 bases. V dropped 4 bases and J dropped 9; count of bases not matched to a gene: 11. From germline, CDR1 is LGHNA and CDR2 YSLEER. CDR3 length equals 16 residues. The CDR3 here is CASSRGLGQGSRELFF. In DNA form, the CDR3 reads TGCGCCAGCAGCCGCGGACTGGGACAGGGGTCCCGGGAGCTGTTTTTT.

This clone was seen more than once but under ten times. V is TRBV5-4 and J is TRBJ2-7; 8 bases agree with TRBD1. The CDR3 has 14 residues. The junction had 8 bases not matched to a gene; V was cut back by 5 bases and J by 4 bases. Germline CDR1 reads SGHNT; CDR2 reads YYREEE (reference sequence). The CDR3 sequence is CASSSDRGGYEQYF. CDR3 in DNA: TGTGCCAGCAGTTCCGACAGGGGAGGATACGAGCAGTACTTC.